The sequence of this T cell receptor (beta chain) was determined in a study of cytomegalovirus exposure and HLA in healthy donors. Study-wide findings and caveats: A later analysis reported that several of the most significant clusters appeared to be linked to common viral pathogens, among them Epstein-Barr virus. TCR beta V segments were, for the most part, productive about 87% or about 30% of the time in an earlier analysis.

On this clone itself: What it binds is not known.

The PCR contained 60 Vbeta and 13 Jbeta primers. Clones were sequenced by immunoSEQ multiplex PCR, and TCRdb holds only the in-frame ones, with some missing. The sample has 210,000 or so clones, over 70% seen once. CDR1 and CDR2 from the germline V gene are SQVTM and ANQGSEA. The V gene end was trimmed by 6 bases and the J gene end by 5 bases; junction bases not matched to a gene: 11. The CDR3 runs to 14 residues. This sequence was found in a boy aged 2 to 10 in good health and CMV-seronegative. Sequences were obtained from PBMCs. The gene calls are TRBV29-1 and TRBJ1-1; 8 bases are a match to TRBD1. The CDR3 bases are TGCAGCGTGGGGGTGACAGGGGCCGCTACTGAAGCTTTCTTT. Translation: CSVGVTGAATEAFF.